This T cell receptor beta chain was found in a study of PD-1 blockade in mismatch repair-deficient tumors (dated by TCRdb to 2015 to 2018). About the study as a whole: Between late 2013 and late 2016, 90 or so consecutive patients with 12 mismatch repair-deficient cancer types, all previously treated and progressing, were enrolled in the trial. Tumor-associated T cell clones were tracked in the peripheral blood of patients responding to PD-1 blockade by deep sequencing of TCR CDR3 regions.

Mismatch repair deficiency was established in every enrolled patient by polymerase chain reaction or immunohistochemistry. TCR sequencing was carried out for a few patients who responded to pembrolizumab therapy. The phase II trial prospectively tested pembrolizumab PD-1 blockade in advanced mismatch repair-deficient cancers regardless of tissue of origin. Serial peripheral blood T cell samples were collected before and at multiple times after starting PD-1 blockade. Blood sampling times were expressed in weeks after the first pembrolizumab dose. Beyond this particular receptor, the publication reports: Tumor-resident clones, often undetectable in blood before treatment, expanded rapidly after pembrolizumab and then contracted, generally before radiologic responses.

The library was built by means of the immunoSEQ multiplex PCR assay. TCRdb took this table from immuneACCESS and kept in-frame rearrangements with V and J called. Such tables lack part of the clones; where checked against another copy, unresolved V genes explain under half of the gap, and the rest is unexplained. Recorded for this sample are around 100,000 clones; about 83% of them occurred a single time. The ten largest clonotypes hold 4% to 6% of the sample. This clone has only one observation. It lacks a known antigen. No base-level quality is on record; no much larger clone is a single base apart. V loses 0 bases, J loses 5 bases, and the germline ends lie 8 bases apart. CDR1 and CDR2 were assigned from the germline V gene (reference sequence) as SGHKS and YYEKEE. The CDR3 sequence holds 14 residues, the cysteine and phenylalanine included. The sequence is cut down to CDR3 DNA, 42 bases in frame from base 1.

This TCR was sampled from an adult with mismatch repair-deficient cancer. Rearrangement joined TRBV5-5 to TRBJ1-4; the D gene remains uncertain. The sample in question was peripheral blood, obtained approximately 64 weeks after starting pembrolizumab. The DNA is as follows: TGTGCCAGCAGCTTGGTGGGGTTGAATGAAAAACTGTTTTTT. It specifies CASSLVGLNEKLFF.